Listed below are T cell receptor beta chains from one sample, sequenced in a study of shared clonotypes between healthy human individuals. Using immunoSEQ multiplex PCR, the repertoire was profiled, and TCRdb retains in-frame clones only, with some absent. The profile shows 850,000 to 1,100,000 clones, 77% of them singletons. Sequenced input: memory CD4+ T cells from PBMCs. The receptors were gathered from a man between 18 and 35 years old in good health. Some clones in this sample may be carry-over from other donors' samples. The CDR3 runs from the conserved cysteine through the conserved F or W. D genes are given only for firm matches. Clone size is not always given. Where it is, it says once, few, many or a class for expanded clones.

V	size	D	J	DNA	CDR3
TRBV5-1	.	.	TRBJ2-7	TGCGCCAGCAGCTTGGTTCCAGGTGATTACTACGAGCAGTACTTC	CASSLVPGDYYEQYF
TRBV27	.	TRBD1	TRBJ2-5	TGTGCCAGCAGTTTAGAGGGGGCTATGCAGACCCAGTACTTC	CASSLEGAMQTQYF
TRBV27	.	.	TRBJ2-7	TGTGCCAGCAGTTTTCAGTTCTCCTACGAGCAGTACTTC	CASSFQFSYEQYF
TRBV28	.	.	TRBJ1-2	TGTGCCAGCAGCCCCCTACTAGGGAGCCCGGGCTACACCTTC	CASSPLLGSPGYTF
TRBV19	.	TRBD1	TRBJ2-7	TGTGCCAGTAGGCCGACAGGGGCGCTCTCCTACGAGCAGTACTTC	CASRPTGALSYEQYF
TRBV27	once	TRBD2	TRBJ2-1	TGTGCCAGCAGCCCCCCGGGGGCCCTAGCGGGGGTTTACAATGAGCAGTTCTTC	CASSPPGALAGVYNEQFF
TRBV2	few	.	TRBJ2-7	TGTGCCAGCAGTCTAGACGGGCCTTCCTACGAGCAGTACTTC	CASSLDGPSYEQYF
TRBV27	.	.	TRBJ2-6	TGTGCCAGCAGTTTCCGAGTCTCTGGGGCCAACGTCCTGACTTTC	CASSFRVSGANVLTF
TRBV5-1	.	TRBD1	TRBJ1-1	TGCGCCAGCAGCTCGGGAACAGGGGGCACTGAAGCTTTCTTT	CASSSGTGGTEAFF
TRBV4-1	.	TRBD1	TRBJ1-2	TGCGCCAGCAGCCAAGACTTTAATGGACAGGAATTTTTCTATGGCTACACCTTC	CASSQDFNGQEFFYGYTF
TRBV7-3	.	.	TRBJ2-2	TGTGCCAGCAGCCCTACAGTCACCGGGGAGCTGTTTTTT	CASSPTVTGELFF
TRBV4-1	.	TRBD1	TRBJ1-1	TGCGCCAGCAGCCGGCAGGGGGCCGCTTTCTTT	CASSRQGAAFF